These 7 T cell receptor beta chains originate from one sample sequenced in a study of graft-versus-host responses after intestinal transplantation. Profiled with immunoSEQ multiplex PCR; TCRdb holds only in-frame clones, not every one. Altogether roughly 89,000 clones are present, 91% being singletons, with the ten largest covering 0.1%. Their antigen targets remain unknown. The sequencing used unstimulated CD4+ T cells sorted from spleen or lymph node cells, collected before intestinal transplant. These receptors all come from a human donor who received an intestinal transplant.

The chain carries TRBV9 and TRBJ1-2; D remains unclear. With 4 bases removed from V and 1 base from J, the gap between germline ends came to 14 bases. CDR1 is SGDLS, CDR2 YYNGEE, per germline. The CDR3 is made up of 15 amino acids. CDR3 amino acids: CASSSTALLNYGYTF. As DNA, the CDR3 is TGTGCCAGCAGCTCCACAGCTTTGCTTAACTATGGCTACACCTTC.

The V gene is TRBV30, the J gene TRBJ1-1, with 9 bases fitting TRBD1. The CDR3 is 13 residues long. V lost 2 bases, J lost 6 bases, and 4 bases stayed unmatched. Germline loops: CDR1 GTSNPN, CDR2 SVGIG (reference sequence). CDR3 in DNA: TGTGCCTGGAGTAATGACAGGGGGGCTGAAGCTTTCTTT. Translation gives CAWSNDRGAEAFF.

This clone was counted only a few times. The rearrangement uses TRBV2 and TRBJ1-1; a weak D match, TRBD1 (5 bases). This CDR3 has 13 amino acids. V lost 7 bases and J 1 base, leaving 10 bases between the germline ends. Germline CDR1 SNHLY, CDR2 FYNNEI. The CDR3 DNA reads TGTGCCAGCACCACAGGCGCGAACACTGAAGCTTTCTTT. Its protein is CASTTGANTEAFF.

The chain is built from TRBV4-3 and TRBJ1-2, with D unresolved. Per the germline V gene, CDR1 is LGHNA and CDR2 is YSLEER. The CDR3 covers 13 residues. V lost 0 bases, J lost 5 bases, and 7 bases lay in between. Here the CDR3 reads CASSQEGGYGYTF. The CDR3 DNA reads TGCGCCAGCAGCCAAGAAGGCGGGTATGGCTACACCTTC.

The rearrangement joins TRBV5-1 to TRBJ1-5; 7 bases agree with TRBD1. CDR3 length: 14 residues. The germline gives CDR1 SGHRS, CDR2 YFSETQ. J was trimmed by 4 bases and V by 2 bases; bases with no gene match: 3. The CDR3 is CASSLQGMNQPQHF. The CDR3 coding sequence is TGCGCCAGCAGCTTACAGGGGATGAATCAGCCCCAGCATTTT.

The chain employs TRBV5-5 and TRBJ1-2, with TRBD1 as a possible D gene (5 bases). Per germline, CDR1 SGHKS and CDR2 YYEKEE (reference sequence). The V and J ends lost 0 bases and 4 bases respectively, with 10 bases between them. This CDR3 has 14 residues. Here the CDR3 DNA reads TGTGCCAGCAGCTTGGTGGGGGAGGGCTATGGCTACACCTTC. Translation gives CASSLVGEGYGYTF.

The rearrangement joins TRBV4-3 to TRBJ2-5; 7 positions match TRBD1. Germline CDR1 LGHNA, CDR2 YSLEER. After removal of 3 bases from V and 0 bases from J, the junction contained 10 bases not matched to a gene. The CDR3 is 17 residues long. CDR3 protein: CASSQTRTGTYQETQYF. CDR3 in DNA: TGCGCCAGCAGCCAGACTCGGACAGGAACCTACCAAGAGACCCAGTACTTC.